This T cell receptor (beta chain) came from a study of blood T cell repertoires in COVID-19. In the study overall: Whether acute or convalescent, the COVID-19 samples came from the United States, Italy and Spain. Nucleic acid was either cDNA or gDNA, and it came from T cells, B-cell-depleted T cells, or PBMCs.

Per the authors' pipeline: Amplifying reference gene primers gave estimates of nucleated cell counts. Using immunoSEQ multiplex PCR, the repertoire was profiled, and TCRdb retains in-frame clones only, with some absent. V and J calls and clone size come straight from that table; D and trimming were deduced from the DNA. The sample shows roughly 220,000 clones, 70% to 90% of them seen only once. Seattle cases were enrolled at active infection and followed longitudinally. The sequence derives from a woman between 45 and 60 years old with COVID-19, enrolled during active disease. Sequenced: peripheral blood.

CDR3 sequence (DNA): TGTGCCAGCAGTTTAGGGGGCAGGGGGAAAACTGAAGCTTTCTTT. The encoded protein is CASSLGGRGKTEAFF. The chain links TRBV6-6 to TRBJ1-1; 7 bases are shared with TRBD1. The length of the CDR3 is 15 residues. Germline CDR1 is MNHNY and CDR2 is SVGAGI (reference sequence). The J segment lost 5 bases and the V segment lost 4 bases, leaving 10 bases of the junction unmatched.